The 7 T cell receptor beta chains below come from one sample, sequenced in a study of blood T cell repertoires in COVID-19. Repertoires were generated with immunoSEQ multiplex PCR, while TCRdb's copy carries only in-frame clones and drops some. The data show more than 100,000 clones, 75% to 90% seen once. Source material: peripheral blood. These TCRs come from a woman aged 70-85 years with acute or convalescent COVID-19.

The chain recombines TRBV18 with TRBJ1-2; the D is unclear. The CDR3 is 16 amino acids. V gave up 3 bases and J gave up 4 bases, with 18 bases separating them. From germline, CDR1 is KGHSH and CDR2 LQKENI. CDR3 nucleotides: TGTGCCAGCTCACCCCCGGGGAGAATAGGTTCCTATGGCTACACCTTC. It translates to CASSPPGRIGSYGYTF.

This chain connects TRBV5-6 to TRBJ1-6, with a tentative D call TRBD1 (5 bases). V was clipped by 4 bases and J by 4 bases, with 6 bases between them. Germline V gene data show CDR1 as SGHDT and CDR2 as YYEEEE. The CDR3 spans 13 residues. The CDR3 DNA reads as TGTGCCAGCAGCAGGGGATATAATTCACCCCTCCACTTT. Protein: CASSRGYNSPLHF.

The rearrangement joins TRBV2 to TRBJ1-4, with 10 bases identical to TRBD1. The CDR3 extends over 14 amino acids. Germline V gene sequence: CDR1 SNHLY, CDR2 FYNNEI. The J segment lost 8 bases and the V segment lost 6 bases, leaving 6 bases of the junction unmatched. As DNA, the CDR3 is TGTGCCAGCAGCTCCGGGACAGGGGAAGAAAAACTGTTTTTT. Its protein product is CASSSGTGEEKLFF.

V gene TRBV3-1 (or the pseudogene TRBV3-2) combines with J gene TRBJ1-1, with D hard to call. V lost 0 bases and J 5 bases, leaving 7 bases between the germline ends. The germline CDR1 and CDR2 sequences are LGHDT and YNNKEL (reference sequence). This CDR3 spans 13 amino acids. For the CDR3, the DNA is TGTGCCAGCAGCCAAGAGAGGAGAACTGAAGCTTTCTTT. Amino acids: CASSQERRTEAFF.

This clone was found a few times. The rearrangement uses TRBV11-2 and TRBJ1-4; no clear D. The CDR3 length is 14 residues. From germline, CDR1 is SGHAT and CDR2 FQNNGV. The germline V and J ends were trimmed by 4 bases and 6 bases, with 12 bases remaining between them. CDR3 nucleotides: TGTGCCAGCAGCTCGGTCCAACGGGATGAAAAACTGTTTTTT. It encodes CASSSVQRDEKLFF. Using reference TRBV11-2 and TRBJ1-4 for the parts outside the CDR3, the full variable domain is EAGVAQSPRYKIIEKRQSVAFWCNPISGHATLYWYQQILGQGPKLLIQFQNNGVVDDSQLPKDRFSAERLKGVDSTLKIQPAKLEDSAVYLCASSSVQRDEKLFFGSGTQLSVL.

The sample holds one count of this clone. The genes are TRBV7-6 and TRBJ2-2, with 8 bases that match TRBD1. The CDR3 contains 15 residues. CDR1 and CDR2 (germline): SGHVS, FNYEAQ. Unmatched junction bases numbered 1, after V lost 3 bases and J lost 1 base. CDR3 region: CASSLTGENTGELFF. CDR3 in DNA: TGTGCCAGCAGCTTGACAGGGGAGAACACCGGGGAGCTGTTTTTT.

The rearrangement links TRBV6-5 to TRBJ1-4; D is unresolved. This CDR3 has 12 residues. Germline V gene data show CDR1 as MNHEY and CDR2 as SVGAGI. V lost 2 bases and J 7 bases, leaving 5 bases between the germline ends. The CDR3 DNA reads TGTGCCAGCAGTTACAGCGGTGAAAAACTGTTTTTT. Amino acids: CASSYSGEKLFF.